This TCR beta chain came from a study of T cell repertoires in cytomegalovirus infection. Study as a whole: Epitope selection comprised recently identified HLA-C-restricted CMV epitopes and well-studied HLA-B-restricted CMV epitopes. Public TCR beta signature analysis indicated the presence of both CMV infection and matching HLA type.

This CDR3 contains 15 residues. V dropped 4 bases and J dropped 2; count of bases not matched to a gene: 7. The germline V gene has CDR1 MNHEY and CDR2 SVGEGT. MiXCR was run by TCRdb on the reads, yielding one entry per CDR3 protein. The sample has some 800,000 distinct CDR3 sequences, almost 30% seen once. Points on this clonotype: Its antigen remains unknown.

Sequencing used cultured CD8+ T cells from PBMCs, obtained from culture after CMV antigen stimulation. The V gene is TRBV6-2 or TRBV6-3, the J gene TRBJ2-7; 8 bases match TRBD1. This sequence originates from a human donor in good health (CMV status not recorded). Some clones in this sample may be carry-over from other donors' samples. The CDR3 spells CASSSPTDRAYEQYV. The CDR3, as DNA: TGTGCCAGCAGTTCCCCCACGGACAGGGCCTACGAGCAGTACGTC.